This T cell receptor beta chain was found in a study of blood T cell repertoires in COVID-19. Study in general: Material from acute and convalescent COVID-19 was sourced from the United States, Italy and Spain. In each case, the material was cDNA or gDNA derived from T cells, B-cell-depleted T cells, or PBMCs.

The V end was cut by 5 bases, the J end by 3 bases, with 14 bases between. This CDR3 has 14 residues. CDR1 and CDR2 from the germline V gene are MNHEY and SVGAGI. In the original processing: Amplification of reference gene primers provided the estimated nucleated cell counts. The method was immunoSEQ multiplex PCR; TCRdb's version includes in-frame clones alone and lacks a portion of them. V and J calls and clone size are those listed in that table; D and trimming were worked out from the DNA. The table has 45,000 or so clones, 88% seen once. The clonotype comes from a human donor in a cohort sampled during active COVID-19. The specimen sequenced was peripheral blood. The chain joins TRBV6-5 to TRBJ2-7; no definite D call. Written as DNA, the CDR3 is TGTGCCAGCAGTCCCCATGACAATAGCTACGAGCAGTACTTC. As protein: CASSPHDNSYEQYF.